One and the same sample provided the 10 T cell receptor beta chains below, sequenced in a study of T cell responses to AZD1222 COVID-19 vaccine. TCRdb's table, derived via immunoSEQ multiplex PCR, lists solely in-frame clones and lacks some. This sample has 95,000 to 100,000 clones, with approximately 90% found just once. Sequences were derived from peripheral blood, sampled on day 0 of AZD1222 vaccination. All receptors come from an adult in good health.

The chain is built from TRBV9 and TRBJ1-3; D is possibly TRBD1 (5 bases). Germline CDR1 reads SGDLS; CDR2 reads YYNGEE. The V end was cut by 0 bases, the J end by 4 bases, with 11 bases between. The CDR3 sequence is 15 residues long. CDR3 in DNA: TGTGCCAGCAGCGTAGAGCAGGGTACGGGAAACACCATATATTTT. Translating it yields CASSVEQGTGNTIYF.

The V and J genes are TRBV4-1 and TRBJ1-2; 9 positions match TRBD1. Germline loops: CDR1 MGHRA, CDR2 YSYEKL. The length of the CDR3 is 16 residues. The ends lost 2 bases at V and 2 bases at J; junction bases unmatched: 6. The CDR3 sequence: CASSQQIQGANYGYTF. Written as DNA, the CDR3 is TGCGCCAGCAGCCAACAAATACAGGGGGCCAACTATGGCTACACCTTC.

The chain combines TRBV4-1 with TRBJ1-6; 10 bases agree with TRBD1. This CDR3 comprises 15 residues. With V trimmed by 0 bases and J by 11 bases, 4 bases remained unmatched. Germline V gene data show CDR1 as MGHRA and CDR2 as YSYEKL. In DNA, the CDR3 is TGCGCCAGCAGCCAAGAGGGACAGGGGAATCCACCCCTCCACTTT. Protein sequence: CASSQEGQGNPPLHF.

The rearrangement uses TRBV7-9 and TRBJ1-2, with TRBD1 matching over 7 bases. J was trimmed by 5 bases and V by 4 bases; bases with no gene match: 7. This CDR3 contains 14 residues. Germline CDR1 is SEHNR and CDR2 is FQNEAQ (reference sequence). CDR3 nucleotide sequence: TGTGCCAGCAGCTCCCGGGGACAGTCGTATGGCTACACCTTC. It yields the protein CASSSRGQSYGYTF. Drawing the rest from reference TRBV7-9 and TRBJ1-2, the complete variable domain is DTGVSQNPRHKITKRGQNVTFRCDPISEHNRLYWYRQTLGQGPEFLTYFQNEAQLEKSRLLSDRFSAERPKGSFSTLEIQRTEQGDSAMYLCASSSRGQSYGYTFGSGTRLTVV.

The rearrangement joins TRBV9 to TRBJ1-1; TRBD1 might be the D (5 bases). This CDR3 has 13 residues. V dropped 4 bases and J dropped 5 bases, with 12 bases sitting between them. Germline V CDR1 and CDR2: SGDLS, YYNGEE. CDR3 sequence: CASSPRGWTEAFF. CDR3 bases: TGTGCCAGCAGCCCGAGGGGTTGGACTGAAGCTTTCTTT.

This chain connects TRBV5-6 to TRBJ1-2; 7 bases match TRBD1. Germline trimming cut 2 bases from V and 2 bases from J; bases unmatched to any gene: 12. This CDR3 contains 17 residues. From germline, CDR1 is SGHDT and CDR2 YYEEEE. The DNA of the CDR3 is TGTGCCAGCAGCTTCCTCACCGGGACAGTGGACAACTATGGCTACACCTTC. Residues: CASSFLTGTVDNYGYTF.

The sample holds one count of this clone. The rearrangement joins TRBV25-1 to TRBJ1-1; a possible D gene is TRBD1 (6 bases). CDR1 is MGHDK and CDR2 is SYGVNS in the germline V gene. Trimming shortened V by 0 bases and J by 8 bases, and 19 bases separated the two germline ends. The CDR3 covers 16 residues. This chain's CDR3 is CASSEYGSPGGEEAFF. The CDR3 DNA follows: TGTGCCAGCAGTGAATATGGAAGTCCGGGGGGCGAAGAAGCTTTCTTT. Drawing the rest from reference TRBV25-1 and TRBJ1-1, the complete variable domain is EADIYQTPRYLVIGTGKKITLECSQTMGHDKMYWYQQDPGMELHLIHYSYGVNSTEKGDLSSESTVSRIRTEHFPLTLESARPSHTSQYLCASSEYGSPGGEEAFFGQGTRLTVV.

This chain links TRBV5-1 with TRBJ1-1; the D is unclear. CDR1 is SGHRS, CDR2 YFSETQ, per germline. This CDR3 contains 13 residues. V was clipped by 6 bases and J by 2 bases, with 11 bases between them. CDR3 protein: CASNREYNTEAFF. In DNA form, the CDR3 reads TGCGCCAGCAATAGGGAGTACAACACTGAAGCTTTCTTT.

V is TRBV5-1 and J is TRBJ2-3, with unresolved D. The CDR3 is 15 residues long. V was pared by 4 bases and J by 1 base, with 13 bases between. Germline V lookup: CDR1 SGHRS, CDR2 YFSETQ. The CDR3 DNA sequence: TGCGCCAGCAGCCCTGGGTCCGCCCGCACAGATACGCAGTATTTT. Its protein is CASSPGSARTDTQYF.

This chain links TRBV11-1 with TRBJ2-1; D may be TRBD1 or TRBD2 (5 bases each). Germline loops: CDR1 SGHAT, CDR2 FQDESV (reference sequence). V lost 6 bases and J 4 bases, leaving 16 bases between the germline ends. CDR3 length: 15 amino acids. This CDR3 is CASSSLTREYNEQFF. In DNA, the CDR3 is TGTGCCAGCAGTTCTCTGACCAGGGAGTACAATGAGCAGTTCTTC. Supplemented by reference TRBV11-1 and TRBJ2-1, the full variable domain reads EAEVAQSPRYKITEKSQAVAFWCDPISGHATLYWYRQILGQGPELLVQFQDESVVDDSQLPKDRFSAERLKGVDSTLKIQPAELGDSAMYLCASSSLTREYNEQFFGPGTRLTVL.